This entry concerns a single TCR beta chain. This receptor's antigen is unknown. No much larger clone is present one base from it, and per-base qualities are unavailable. The V end loses 6 bases and the J end loses 8 bases, and a stretch of 8 bases separates them. The CDR3 goes from the cysteine to the phenylalanine over 10 residues. The CDR3 DNA has 30 bases and is translated from base 1. Sequences DFQATT (CDR1) and SNEGSKA (CDR2) are obtained from the germline V gene (reference sequence). TCRbeta CDR3 regions were amplified from genomic DNA by means of the immunoSEQ Assay, a bias-controlled multiplex PCR. For the original study's pipeline: Nucleated cell counts per sample were estimated from amplification of reference gene primers within the assay. To quantify the absolute abundance of each unique TCRbeta CDR3 rearrangement, sequence reads were collapsed and filtered. Productive Simpson clonality was computed per sample as the square root of Simpson's diversity index over productive rearrangements. TCRdb provides this immuneACCESS table in a form limited to in-frame rearrangements. Some clones are lacking; in checked studies, under half of them reflect an unresolved V gene, and why the rest are absent is not known. The V and J calls and the clone size are those of that table, but D and trimming were determined from the DNA. The sample table lists over 250,000 clones, roughly 89% of them with a count of one. Of the sample, approximately 1.8% falls within the top ten clones.

Enrolling through a virtual design, the prospective study's participants ranged in age from roughly 18 to 89 years and lived across roughly 23 United States geographic areas. In the prospective study, cohorts were assigned on the basis of participant-reported clinical history obtained from a screening survey and a study questionnaire. For ImmuneRACE Cohort 3, a participant was defined as recovered based on two consecutive negative NP/OP PCR tests, clearance by a healthcare professional, or resolution of symptoms. In the prospective study, whole blood, serum and a nasopharyngeal or oropharyngeal swab were collected from each participant by mobile phlebotomists. Prospective study participants could optionally give additional blood draws and questionnaires over an approximately 2-month period. Blood samples from the prospective study were shipped frozen or at room temperature prior to DNA extraction.

These data come from a study of blood T cell repertoires in COVID-19 (TCRdb year 2020). For the study in its entirety: Collaborator samples came from the United States, Italy and Spain and covered acute and convalescent phases of COVID-19. Sample metadata almost always included a de-identified subject ID, COVID-19 status, age in years and sex. The material from the prospective study consisted of cDNA or gDNA derived from T cells, B-cell-depleted T cells, or PBMCs. The samples were drawn from the first 160 participants of the ongoing ImmuneRACE study and from 1,254 subjects provided by 6 global collaborators. Where available, HLA class I and class II types were obtained from metadata supplied by the sample provider rather than from assay-based typing. A freely available public database, intended as a resource for researchers studying the immune response to SARS-CoV-2, is where the repertoires were released. Deeply sampled blood TCRbeta repertoires from subjects exposed to, actively infected with, or recovered from COVID-19 were included in the dataset.

What the research found in general, with its limitations: The amount of clinical and demographic metadata varied by source and participant and was provided uncurated.

The chain is encoded by TRBV20-1 joined to TRBJ2-1; tentative D gene TRBD1, with 5 bases matching. This clonotype originated in a woman aged 55-69 years who had recovered from COVID-19. Sample: PBMCs or T cells enriched from blood (not recorded which). Here is the DNA: TGCAGTGCAGCCAGGGATGAGCAGTTCTTC. This yields the protein CSAARDEQFF.